One sample yielded the 5 T cell receptor beta chains listed below, sequenced in a study of shared clonotypes between healthy human individuals. The table came from immunoSEQ multiplex PCR; TCRdb's copy has only in-frame clones and leaves some out. The table includes hundreds of thousands of clones, about 76% detected once. The sample taken for sequencing was PBMCs. These receptors were obtained from a woman between 40 and 55 years old in good health. Some clones in this sample may be carry-over from other donors' samples.

The rearrangement uses TRBV10-3 and TRBJ2-7; a weak D match, TRBD2 (6 bases). The CDR3 runs to 14 residues. Germline V gene sequence: CDR1 ENHRY, CDR2 SYGVKD. V gave up 7 bases and J gave up 0 bases, with 13 bases separating them. For the CDR3, the DNA is TGTGCCATCAAACGGGACTCGAACTCCTACGAGCAGTACTTC. It encodes CAIKRDSNSYEQYF.

In DNA, the CDR3 is TGTGCCAGCAGGGAGGGCCACCTGGGGCGCGAGCAGTACTTC. As protein: CASREGHLGREQYF. The rearrangement joins TRBV28 to TRBJ2-7; D perhaps matches TRBD2 (6 bases). Per germline, CDR1 MDHEN and CDR2 SYDVKM. CDR3 length equals 14 residues. V gave up 6 bases and J gave up 6 bases, with 18 bases separating them.

This clone was seen a single time. The sample carries other DNA sequences with the same CDR3. The V gene is TRBV28, the J gene TRBJ1-1; D remains unclear. V lost 3 bases and J lost 3, with 8 bases in between. This CDR3 has 13 residues. Germline lookup yields CDR1 MDHEN and CDR2 SYDVKM. CDR3 sequence reads: CASSLLGYTEAFF. As DNA, the CDR3 is TGTGCCAGCAGTTTGTTGGGGTACACTGAAGCTTTCTTT.

The chain combines TRBV5-1 with TRBJ1-3; unclear D gene. Trimming left V 4 bases short and J 0 bases short, with 5 bases between. CDR3 length: 13 amino acids. Germline V gives CDR1 SGHRS, CDR2 YFSETQ. The CDR3: CASSDTSGNTIYF. DNA for the CDR3: TGCGCCAGCAGCGATACCTCTGGAAACACCATATATTTT.

With respect to this clone: Other nucleotide sequences from this sample produce the same CDR3. The chain couples TRBV10-1 to TRBJ2-3; 10 nucleotides align to TRBD2. The CDR3 runs to 13 residues. Unmatched junction bases numbered 0, after V lost 4 bases and J lost 5 bases. Germline V gene data show CDR1 as WNHNN and CDR2 as SYGVQD (reference sequence). Here the CDR3 reads CASSGLAGDTQYF. Written as DNA, the CDR3 is TGCGCCAGCAGTGGACTAGCGGGAGATACGCAGTATTTT.